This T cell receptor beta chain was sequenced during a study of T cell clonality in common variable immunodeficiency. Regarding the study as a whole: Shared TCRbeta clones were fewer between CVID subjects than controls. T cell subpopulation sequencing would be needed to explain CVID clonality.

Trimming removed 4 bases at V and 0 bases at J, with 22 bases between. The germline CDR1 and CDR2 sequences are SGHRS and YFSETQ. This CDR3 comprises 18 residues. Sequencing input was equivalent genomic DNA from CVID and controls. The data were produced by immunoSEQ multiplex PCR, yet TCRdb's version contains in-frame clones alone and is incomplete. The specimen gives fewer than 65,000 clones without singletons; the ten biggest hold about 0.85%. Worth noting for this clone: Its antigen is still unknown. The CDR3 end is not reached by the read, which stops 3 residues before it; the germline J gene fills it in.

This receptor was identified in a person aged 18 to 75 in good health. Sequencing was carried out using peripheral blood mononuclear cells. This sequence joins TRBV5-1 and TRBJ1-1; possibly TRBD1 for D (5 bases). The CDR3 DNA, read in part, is TGCGCCAGCAGCCAAAAGCGACAGCCTAGTCGTATGAACACTGAA. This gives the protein CASSQKRQPSRMNTE. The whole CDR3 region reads CASSQKRQPSRMNTEAFF.